A selection of T cell receptor beta chains follows, all from one sample in a study of shared T cell receptors in the human thymus. Some clones are missing from TCRdb's copy, which holds only in-frame ones; the method was immunoSEQ multiplex PCR. This sample yields some 700,000 clones, of which 70% to 90% are seen a single time; more than 0.01% belongs to the top ten. The same data also contributed to another study, on human thymus T cells.

The sample consisted of thymocytes. These TCRs come from a girl younger than two with a congenital heart defect. Both conserved end residues are part of each CDR3. A D gene is named only where the DNA matches it firmly. Size is omitted from some rows. Given values are once, few, many or a class for expanded clones.

>TRBV2|-|TRBJ2-3|-
TGTGCCAGCAGTGAAAGCCGGGCGCGGAGGTCAGATACGCAGTATTTT
CASSESRARRSDTQYF
>TRBV15|TRBD1|TRBJ2-7|-
TGTGCCACCAGCAGAGCATCGCCGGCACGCCACCAGGACAGGGCTTGCTACGAGCAGTACTTC
CATSRASPARHQDRACYEQYF
>TRBV7-2|-|TRBJ2-5|once
TGTGCCAGCAGCTTAGAGATTGTGGGGGGGCGCCGGGAGACCCAGTACTTC
CASSLEIVGGRRETQYF
>TRBV5-5|TRBD1|TRBJ1-2|-
TGTGCCAGCAGCAAAGGGATGAGGGACAGGGGCCCCTACACCTTC
CASSKGMRDRGPYTF
>TRBV5-1|-|TRBJ2-7|once
TGCGCCAGCAGCGACCCCAGGGGTCTCCCCTACGAGCAGTACTTC
CASSDPRGLPYEQYF
>TRBV11-2|-|TRBJ2-7|-
TGTGCCAGCAGCCTTCGAACAGGGCTTACCTACGAGCAGTACTTC
CASSLRTGLTYEQYF
>TRBV10-3|-|TRBJ1-1|-
TGTGCCACCACGAATCTACAGGTGACGAACCACAGCATGAACACTGAAGCTTTCTTT
CATTNLQVTNHSMNTEAFF
>TRBV5-4|-|TRBJ1-2|once
TGTGCCAGCAGCTTGGTTGGGGGGTGGAGGTATGGCTACACCTTC
CASSLVGGWRYGYTF
>TRBV9|TRBD1|TRBJ1-6|-
TGTGCCAGCAGCGACCGGGACAGGGGGCCAGGGTCACCCCTCCACTTT
CASSDRDRGPGSPLHF
>TRBV4-3|-|TRBJ1-2|-
TGCGCCAGCAGCCAATCAGGGGATGGCTACACCTTC
CASSQSGDGYTF
>TRBV19|TRBD2|TRBJ2-1|few
TGTGCCAGTAGTACCGCGCTAGCGGGCCACCACAATGAGCAGTTCTTC
CASSTALAGHHNEQFF
>TRBV6-6|TRBD2|TRBJ2-3|once
TGTGCCAGCAGAGGAGAGCGGGGAGAAACCACAGATACGCAGTATTTT
CASRGERGETTDTQYF
>TRBV5-6|-|TRBJ1-2|-
TGTGCCAGCAGTTCCGGGACACCTTATGGCTACACCTTC
CASSSGTPYGYTF
>TRBV10-2|TRBD2|TRBJ2-7|-
TGCGCTATCTTGGAGGGGCGGGGGTACGAGCAGTACTTC
CAILEGRGYEQYF
>TRBV2|-|TRBJ1-5|-
TGTGCCAGCAGTGTTGAGGTCGGTCAGCCCCAGCATTTT
CASSVEVGQPQHF
>TRBV16|TRBD2|TRBJ2-5|few
TGTGCCAGCAGCCAATCTCCAGGACTAGCGGAGGGGATTGGGGAGACCCAGTACTTC
CASSQSPGLAEGIGETQYF
>TRBV27|-|TRBJ2-7|few
TGTGCCAGCAGTCCAAGCGTGGGGCTGAGCTCCTACGAGCAGTACTTC
CASSPSVGLSSYEQYF
>TRBV5-1|-|TRBJ1-4|-
TGCGCCAGCAGGCGGGACTTAGGGGCAACTAATGAAAAACTGTTTTTT
CASRRDLGATNEKLFF
>TRBV11-2|TRBD2|TRBJ2-2|-
TGTGCCAGCAGCCCAGGCCCTAGCGGGGGTGGCGGGGAGCTGTTTTTT
CASSPGPSGGGGELFF
>TRBV4-3|-|TRBJ2-7|-
TGCGCCAGCAGCCAAGGGCAGGGACTTACTCCTTACGAGCAGTACTTC
CASSQGQGLTPYEQYF
>TRBV5-6|-|TRBJ2-3|-
TGTGCCAGCAGCTTGGAGGGGGAATTAAGGGCGGGTGGGGATACGCAGTATTTT
CASSLEGELRAGGDTQYF
>TRBV6-6|-|TRBJ1-1|-
TGTGCCAGCAGACAGACCAGGAACCGAGGGACTGAAGCTTTCTTT
CASRQTRNRGTEAFF
>TRBV4-1|TRBD1|TRBJ2-1|-
TGCGCCAGCAGCCAAGGCTTCGGGACAGGGGTCAATGAGCAGTTCTTC
CASSQGFGTGVNEQFF
>TRBV2|-|TRBJ1-6|-
TGTGCCAGCAACAGGGCATATAATTCACCCCTCCACTTT
CASNRAYNSPLHF
>TRBV5-5|TRBD1|TRBJ1-2|-
TGTGCCAGCAGCTCCGACGACAGGGTTAACTATGGCTACACCTTC
CASSSDDRVNYGYTF
>TRBV5-1|-|TRBJ1-2|-
TGCGCCAGCAGCTCCTTAATCTCGGGGACTTCCTACTATGGCTACACCTTC
CASSSLISGTSYYGYTF
>TRBV10-1|-|TRBJ1-1|-
TGCGCCAGCAGTGAGGCGGGACCGGACCACACTGAAGCTTTCTTT
CASSEAGPDHTEAFF
>TRBV28|-|TRBJ1-2|-
TGTGCCAGCAGTCCCCCAATCGCCGGACAGAACTTCAACTATGGCTACACCTTC
CASSPPIAGQNFNYGYTF
>TRBV5-1|-|TRBJ2-7|-
TGCGCCAGCAGCCCCCAACAGGGAACTAACTACGAGCAGTACTTC
CASSPQQGTNYEQYF
>TRBV13|-|TRBJ1-1|-
TGTGCCAGCAGCCGTAAAAAGACAGGAGTGAGGACTGAAGCTTTCTTT
CASSRKKTGVRTEAFF